The 3 T cell receptor beta chains listed next were all sequenced from one sample in a study of CD4 T cell repertoires in COVID-19. Sequencing used immunoSEQ multiplex PCR; TCRdb keeps in-frame clones, though not all of them. This sample yields 20,000 or so clones, of which more than 85% are seen a single time; 0.65% to 0.8% belongs to the top ten. The memory T cells were sequenced right after ex vivo isolation, without culture. Sequencing used circulating follicular helper CD4+ T cells (cTfh) from blood, obtained before the COVID-19 pandemic. These receptors all stem from a human donor who had COVID-19.

V usage is TRBV29-1 and J usage is TRBJ2-7; the match to TRBD2 covers 13 bases. V shed 5 bases and J 1 base; nucleotides not matched to a gene: 5. Germline V lookup: CDR1 SQVTM, CDR2 ANQGSEA. The CDR3 has 15 amino acids. In DNA form, the CDR3 reads TGCAGCGTTCGACTAGCGGGGGGCCGGTCCTACGAGCAGTACTTC. Residues: CSVRLAGGRSYEQYF.

The V call is TRBV7-2, the J call TRBJ2-7; TRBD2 agrees at 14 bases. The V gene end was trimmed by 6 bases and the J gene end by 3 bases; junction bases not matched to a gene: 7. This CDR3 is built from 16 residues. In germline, CDR1 is SGHTA, CDR2 FQGNSA. CDR3 sequence reads: CASRSRLAGGDYEQYF. The CDR3 nucleotides read TGTGCCAGCAGATCCAGACTAGCGGGAGGGGACTACGAGCAGTACTTC.

The V and J genes are TRBV5-4 and TRBJ1-4, with TRBD1 as a possible D gene (5 bases). Germline CDR1 reads SGHNT; CDR2 reads YYREEE (reference sequence). The CDR3 covers 14 residues. The V and J ends lost 0 bases and 7 bases respectively, with 10 bases between them. The CDR3 is CASSLAGLGEKLFF. The CDR3 DNA is TGTGCCAGCAGCTTGGCAGGGTTAGGTGAAAAACTGTTTTTT.